This TCR beta chain was profiled in a study of T cell responses to AZD1222 COVID-19 vaccine. The table came from immunoSEQ multiplex PCR; TCRdb's copy has only in-frame clones and leaves some out. The sample contains 90,000 to 110,000 clones, approximately 89% of which appear only once. Overall study findings and caveats: Spike was spanned by vaccine-associated CD4 TCRs, which were dominant at 160-218 and 743-854. At baseline, seropositivity was found in only a handful of AZD1222 recipients. Spike-specific TCR depth and breadth grew after two AZD1222 doses. White British people made up most donors, females outnumbered males, and clonal diversity was possibly underestimated.

This clone was picked up a small number of times. Its specificity is not known. V lost 6 bases to trimming and J lost 4 bases, with 18 bases between them. The CDR3 covers 15 residues. The germline V gene encodes CDR1 MDHEN and CDR2 SYDVKM. This receptor was identified in an adult who received the AZD1222 COVID-19 vaccine. The V gene is TRBV28, the J gene TRBJ1-1, with a weak D call TRBD1 (6 bases). Material: peripheral blood, obtained 28 days after the second AZD1222 dose. DNA of the CDR3: TGTGCCAGCAGCCCACTCAGGGGTGGGGGCACTGAAGCTTTCTTT. This encodes CASSPLRGGGTEAFF.